This T cell receptor beta chain comes out of a study of blood T cell repertoires in COVID-19. On the study more broadly: COVID-19 samples collected from the United States, Italy and Spain covered acute and convalescent phases. Nucleic acid was either cDNA or gDNA, and it came from T cells, B-cell-depleted T cells, or PBMCs.

The V gene's germline CDR1 is SQVTM and CDR2 ANQGSEA. V lost 4 bases, J lost 3 bases, and 10 bases lay in between. The CDR3 is made up of 12 amino acids. In the original workflow: Amplification with reference gene primers provided the estimates of nucleated cell counts. Generated by immunoSEQ multiplex PCR, the TCRdb table keeps only in-frame clones and is missing some. D and trimming come from the DNA, and the V and J calls and clone size come from that table. The sample shows over 60,000 clones, 75% to 80% of them seen only once. The J gene is TRBJ2-7, the V gene TRBV29-1; unclear D gene. This TCR was sampled from a woman of 80 years or more with acute or convalescent COVID-19. Input material: peripheral blood. The CDR3 region has the DNA TGCAGCGTTGTTGGCACGAACTACGAGCAGTACTTC. This gives the protein CSVVGTNYEQYF.